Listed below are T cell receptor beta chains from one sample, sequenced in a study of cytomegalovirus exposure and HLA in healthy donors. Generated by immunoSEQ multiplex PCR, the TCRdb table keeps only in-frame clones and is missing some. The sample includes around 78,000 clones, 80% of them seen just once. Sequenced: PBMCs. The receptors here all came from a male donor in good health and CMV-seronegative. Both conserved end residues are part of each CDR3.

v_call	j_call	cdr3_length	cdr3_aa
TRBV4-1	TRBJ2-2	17	CASSQEAAARNTGELFF
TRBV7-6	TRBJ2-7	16	CASSLVATGVEGEQYF
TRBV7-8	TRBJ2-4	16	CASSPGVAGVLDIQYF
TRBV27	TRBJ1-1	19	CASSSEWNVEWVGHTEAFF
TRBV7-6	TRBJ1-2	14	CASSLATGSSGYPF
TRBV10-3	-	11	CAIMAGTEQYF
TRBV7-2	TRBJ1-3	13	CASSLTEGVTIYF
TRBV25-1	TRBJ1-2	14	CASSRTGAVYGYTF
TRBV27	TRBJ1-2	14	CASGIDRGEDGYPF
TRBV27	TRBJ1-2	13	CASSRQGGYGYTF
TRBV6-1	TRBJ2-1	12	CASIGRYNEQFF
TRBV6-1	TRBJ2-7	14	CASSELGRGHEQYF
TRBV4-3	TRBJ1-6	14	CASSLSGGAWPLNF
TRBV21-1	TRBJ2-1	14	CASSKTDGGNEQFF
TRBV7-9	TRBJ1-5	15	CASSSGQGEYQPQHF
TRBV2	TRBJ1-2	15	CASSENQGRANGYTF
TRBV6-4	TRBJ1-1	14	CASSDGGVRSEAFF
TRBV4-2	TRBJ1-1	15	CASSQSHRGRTEAFF
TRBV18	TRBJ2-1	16	CASSPRTSGGNNEQFF
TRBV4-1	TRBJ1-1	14	CASSQGASGSFAFF
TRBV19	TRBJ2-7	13	CASSPTQTYEQYF
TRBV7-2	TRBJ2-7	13	CASSPSRENEQYF
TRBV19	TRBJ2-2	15	CASSILGGGTGELFF
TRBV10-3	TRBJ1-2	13	CAISLKSDYGYTF
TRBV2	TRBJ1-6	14	CARGLDRGNSPLHF
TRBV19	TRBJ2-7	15	CASSSQRGGSDEQYF
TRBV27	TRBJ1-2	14	CASRDSSRFGGYTF
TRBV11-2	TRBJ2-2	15	CASSPTRGNTGELFF
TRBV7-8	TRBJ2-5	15	CASSFRLPKQETQYF
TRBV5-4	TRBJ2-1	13	CASSLTEYNEQFF
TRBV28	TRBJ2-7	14	CASSRTGRTYEQYF
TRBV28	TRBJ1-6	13	CASRKTGDSPLHF
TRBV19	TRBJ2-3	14	CASTPQISTDTQYF
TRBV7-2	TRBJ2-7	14	CASSVGTTVDEQYF
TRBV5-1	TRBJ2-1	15	CASSLGGGGYNEQFF
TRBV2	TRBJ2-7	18	CASSEPSGNFDRSYEQYF
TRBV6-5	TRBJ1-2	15	CASSYSNVGDYGYPF
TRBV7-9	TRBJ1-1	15	CASSLLPGGYTEAFF
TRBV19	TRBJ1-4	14	CASSTGVHVEKLFF
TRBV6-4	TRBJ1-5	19	CASTPGKGQGAKSNQPQHF
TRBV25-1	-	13	CASSGQGIYEQYF
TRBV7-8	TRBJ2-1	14	CASSSKGAINEQFF
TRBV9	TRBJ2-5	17	CASSPGTSGGVQETQYF
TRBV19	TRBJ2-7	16	CASSKKLAGDSYEQYF
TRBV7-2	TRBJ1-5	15	CASSLAQGGNQPQNF
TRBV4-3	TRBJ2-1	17	CASSRLGTSGGAVEQFF
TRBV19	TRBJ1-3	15	CASSTDSSSGNTIYF
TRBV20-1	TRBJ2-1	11	CSASGLTRQFF
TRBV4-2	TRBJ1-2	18	CASSRGHLLTLKNYGYPF
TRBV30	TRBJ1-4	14	CAWSATGFFEKLFF
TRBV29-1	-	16	CSVVGLGGQGAVEQYF
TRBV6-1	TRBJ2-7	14	CASQPAGGAYEQYF
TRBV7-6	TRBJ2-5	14	CASSFSGGGETQYF
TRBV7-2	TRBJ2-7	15	CASSLSGPLNYEQYF
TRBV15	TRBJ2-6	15	CATSRGSVEGNVLTF
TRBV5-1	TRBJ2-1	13	CASRPGQGNEQFF
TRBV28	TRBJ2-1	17	CASTPRSGSPLSNEQFF
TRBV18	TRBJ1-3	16	CASSPDRLRSGNTIYF
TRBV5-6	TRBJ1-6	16	CASSQQGSSYNSPLNF